Listed below are T cell receptor beta chains from one sample, sequenced in a study of a mutant IDH1 vaccine in newly diagnosed glioma. Their target antigens are unknown. Sequencing was performed with immunoSEQ multiplex PCR; in TCRdb, only in-frame clones are kept and a portion is missing. This repertoire shows about 40,000 clones, 80% to 95% found once; its top ten account for around 2.8%. Material: PBMCs, obtained from a glioma patient whose treatment included an IDH1 peptide vaccine. These receptors came from a man aged 45-65 years with glioma. Both conserved end residues are part of each CDR3. Fields, in order: D gene, clone size, V gene, J gene, CDR3 DNA, CDR3 protein. A D gene is named only where the DNA matches it firmly. Size values are once, few and many counts, or a class for expanded clones, and some rows have none.

>TRBD1|NA|TRBV5-6|TRBJ1-2
TGTGCCAGCAGCTTGGTGGCAGGGGGCTCTTATAACTATGGCTACACCTTC
CASSLVAGGSYNYGYTF
>NA|NA|TRBV19|TRBJ1-2
TGTGCCACCACGGACACCTCTTCTAACTATGGCTACACCTTC
CATTDTSSNYGYTF
>TRBD1|NA|TRBV5-1|TRBJ2-5
TGCGCCAGCAGCCTACAGGGGCGGGAGACCCAGTACTTC
CASSLQGRETQYF
>NA|once|TRBV2|TRBJ1-4
TGTGCCAGCCAGCCTCGGGGGAATTCTAATGAAAAACTGTTTTTT
CASQPRGNSNEKLFF
>NA|NA|TRBV5-1|TRBJ1-1
TGCGCCAGCAGCACCCGACAGGCGAACACTGAAGCTTTCTTT
CASSTRQANTEAFF
>NA|NA|TRBV21-1|TRBJ1-1
TGTGCCAGCAGCAAAGAACTAAGGGGTGCCCAGGGAAAAGCTTTCTTT
CASSKELRGAQGKAFF
>NA|NA|TRBV6-6|TRBJ2-5
TGTGCCAGCAGTTACTTCGGGGGCCAAGAGACCCAGTACTTC
CASSYFGGQETQYF
>NA|once|TRBV7-8|TRBJ1-2
TGTGCCAGCAGCTTAGAATTTCAAACGCGGTATTTTAACTATGGCTACACCTTC
CASSLEFQTRYFNYGYTF
>NA|NA|TRBV7-2|TRBJ1-4
TGTGCCAGCAGCTTAGCTTCCGGTAGCTTTGGTGAAAAACTGTTTTTT
CASSLASGSFGEKLFF
>NA|few|TRBV4-1|TRBJ1-2
TGCGCCAGCAGCGGAGGCGGACAGAGGACGTATGGCTACACCTTC
CASSGGGQRTYGYTF
>NA|few|TRBV2|TRBJ1-1
TGTGCCAGCACTGGGGGTGGCTCCACTGAAGCTTTCTTT
CASTGGGSTEAFF
>NA|once|TRBV10-3|TRBJ1-5
TGTGCCATCAGTTGGGGGAAAAAGGAAGAGCAGCCCCAGCATTTT
CAISWGKKEEQPQHF
>NA|NA|TRBV28|TRBJ1-6
TGTGCCAGCAGTTTTAAAGGGGAAGATTCACCCCTCCACTTT
CASSFKGEDSPLHF
>NA|NA|TRBV6-1|TRBJ1-3
TGTGCCAGCACCGGGGATGGAAACACCATATATTTT
CASTGDGNTIYF
>NA|few|TRBV7-9|TRBJ1-1
TGTGCCAGCAGCTTTCGATTAGTAGACCTGGACAACCTGAACACTGAAGCTTTCTTT
CASSFRLVDLDNLNTEAFF
>NA|NA|TRBV4-2|TRBJ2-5
TGTGCCAGCAGCCAAGATTATGGGGGGGCGAGGGAGACCCAGTACTTC
CASSQDYGGARETQYF